These 8 T cell receptor beta chains were sequenced from one sample in a study of OX40 agonist ivuxolimab in advanced cancers. The table came from immunoSEQ multiplex PCR; TCRdb's copy has only in-frame clones and leaves some out. There are roughly 67,000 clones in the sample; 70% to 90% occur only once, and approximately 4.8% lies in the top ten. Sequencing was performed on CD4+ or CD8+ T cells sorted from blood, taken in a trial of the OX40 agonist ivuxolimab. Every receptor here comes from an adult with an advanced solid tumor such as melanoma, head and neck, liver or kidney cancer.

The chain links TRBV19 to TRBJ1-2, with D hard to call. Trimming removed 9 bases at V and 2 bases at J, with 7 bases between. The CDR3 sequence is 11 residues long. The germline gives CDR1 LNHDA, CDR2 SQIVND (reference sequence). Here the CDR3 DNA reads TGTGCCAGCAGTGTCAACTATGGCTACACCTTC. This sequence encodes CASSVNYGYTF.

The CDR3 spells CAWSVLGGQLSNQPQHF. DNA of the CDR3: TGTGCCTGGAGTGTACTGGGGGGCCAACTAAGCAATCAGCCCCAGCATTTT. This rearrangement joins TRBV30 to TRBJ1-5; maybe TRBD1 (6 bases). The CDR3 sequence is 17 residues long. The germline V gene has CDR1 GTSNPN and CDR2 SVGIG (reference sequence). V was pared by 0 bases and J by 1 base, with 16 bases between.

This chain connects TRBV28 to TRBJ1-5; unclear D gene. The CDR3 length is 14 residues. Trimming left V 2 bases short and J 1 base short, with 6 bases between. Germline V gene data show CDR1 as MDHEN and CDR2 as SYDVKM. The CDR3 loop is CASSLPLSNQPQHF. In DNA, the CDR3 is TGTGCCAGCAGTTTACCGTTGAGCAATCAGCCCCAGCATTTT.

The genes are TRBV23-1 and TRBJ2-1; D not resolved. TRBV23-1 is sorted into the ORF group, with uncertain function. This CDR3 is built from 13 residues. Trimming cost V 8 bases and J 9 bases, with 17 bases left between them. CDR3 region: CASPTTRSCEQFF. The CDR3 nucleotides read TGCGCCAGCCCAACGACGAGGTCGTGTGAGCAGTTCTTC.

In its sample, this clone was seen once. The genes are TRBV29-1 and TRBJ1-2; D possibly corresponds to TRBD1 (5 bases). V dropped 4 bases and J dropped 2 bases, with 8 bases sitting between them. The length of the CDR3 is 12 residues. Germline V lookup: CDR1 SQVTM, CDR2 ANQGSEA. CDR3 loop: CSVGEGNYGYTF. CDR3 bases: TGCAGCGTTGGAGAGGGGAACTATGGCTACACCTTC.

This clone turned up a few times. The rearrangement uses TRBV7-9 and TRBJ1-1; D gene ambiguous. CDR3 length: 13 residues. Per germline, CDR1 SEHNR and CDR2 FQNEAQ (reference sequence). Trimming cost V 3 bases and J 4 bases, with 9 bases left between them. The DNA for the CDR3 is TGTGCCAGCAGCTTGACCACTGGCACTGAAGCTTTCTTT. Translated, it gives CASSLTTGTEAFF.

The chain joins TRBV6-5 to TRBJ2-3; 8 bases map to TRBD2. Germline V gene sequence: CDR1 MNHEY, CDR2 SVGAGI. The CDR3 runs to 15 residues. V lost 5 bases and J lost 5; bases outside the gene matches: 9. In nucleotides, the CDR3 is TGTGCCAGCAGTCAACTCGGAAGCGGGGGAGATACGCAGTATTTT. It encodes CASSQLGSGGDTQYF.

The gene calls are TRBV5-1 and TRBJ2-7; 8 bases agree with TRBD1. The V segment lost 0 bases and the J segment 5 bases; nucleotides outside the gene matches: 4. CDR3 length: 14 residues. Looked up from germline, CDR1 is SGHRS and CDR2 is YFSETQ. The CDR3, as DNA: TGCGCCAGCAGCTTGGTACAGGGGGTCCACGAGCAGTACTTC. Its translation: CASSLVQGVHEQYF.